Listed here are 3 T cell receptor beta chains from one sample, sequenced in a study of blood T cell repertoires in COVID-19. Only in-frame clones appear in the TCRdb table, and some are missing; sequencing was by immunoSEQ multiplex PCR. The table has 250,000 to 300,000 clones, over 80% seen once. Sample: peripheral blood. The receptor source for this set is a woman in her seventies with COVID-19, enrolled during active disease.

The CDR3 sequence is CATASGNYNEQFF. The CDR3 DNA reads TGTGCCACCGCTAGCGGGAACTACAATGAGCAGTTCTTC. This chain joins TRBV7-2 and TRBJ2-1; 9 nucleotides agree with TRBD2. J was trimmed by 3 bases and V by 10 bases; bases with no gene match: 4. CDR3 length: 13 residues. Germline CDR1 and CDR2: SGHTA and FQGNSA.

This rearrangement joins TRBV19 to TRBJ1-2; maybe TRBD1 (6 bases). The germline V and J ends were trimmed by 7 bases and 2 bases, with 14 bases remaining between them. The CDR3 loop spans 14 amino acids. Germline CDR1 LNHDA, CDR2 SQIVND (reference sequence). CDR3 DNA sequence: TGTGCCAGTACCCCGACAGGCGGAAACTATGGCTACACCTTC. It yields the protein CASTPTGGNYGYTF.

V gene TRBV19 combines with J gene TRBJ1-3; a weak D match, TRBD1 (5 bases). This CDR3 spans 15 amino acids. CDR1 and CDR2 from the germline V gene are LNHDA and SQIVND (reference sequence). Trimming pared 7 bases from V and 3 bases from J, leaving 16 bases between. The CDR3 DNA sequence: TGTGCCAGTATGAGGTTCTCGGGGGATGGAAACACCATATATTTT. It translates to CASMRFSGDGNTIYF.